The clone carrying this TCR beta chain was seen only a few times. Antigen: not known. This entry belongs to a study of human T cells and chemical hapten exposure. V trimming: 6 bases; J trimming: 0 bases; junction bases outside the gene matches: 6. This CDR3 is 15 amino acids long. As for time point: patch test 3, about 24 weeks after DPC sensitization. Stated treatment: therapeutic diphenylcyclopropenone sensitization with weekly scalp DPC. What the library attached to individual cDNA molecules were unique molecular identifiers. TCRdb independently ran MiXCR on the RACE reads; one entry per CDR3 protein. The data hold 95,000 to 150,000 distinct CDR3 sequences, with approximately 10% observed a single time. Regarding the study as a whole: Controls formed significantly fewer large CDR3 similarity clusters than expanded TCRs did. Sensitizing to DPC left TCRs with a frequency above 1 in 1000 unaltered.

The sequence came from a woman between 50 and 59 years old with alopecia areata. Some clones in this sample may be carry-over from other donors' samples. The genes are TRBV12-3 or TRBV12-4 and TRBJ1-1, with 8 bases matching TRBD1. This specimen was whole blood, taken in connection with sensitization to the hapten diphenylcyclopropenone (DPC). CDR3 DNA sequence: TGTGCCAGCAGCTTGGACAGGGCCCTGAACACTGAAGCTTTCTTT. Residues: CASSLDRALNTEAFF.